Shown below are 18 T cell receptor beta chains from a single sample sequenced in a study of Graves' ophthalmopathy and Graves' hyperthyroidism. For repertoire sequencing, the TCR beta CDR3 regions were amplified from RNA transcripts. In the first round, RT-PCR was carried out with HTBI primers, and a multiplex PCR formed the second round. One entry per CDR3 protein results from TCRdb running MiXCR on the multiplex PCR reads. Found here are 300,000 to 400,000 distinct CDR3 sequences, about 18% of them singletons; the top ten hold 2% to 3%. Sequenced input: peripheral blood. Receptors were obtained from an adult woman with stable Graves' hyperthyroidism.

This clonotype came up many times. The chain joins TRBV12-5 to TRBJ1-1; D gene unclear. CDR1 and CDR2 from the germline V gene are LGHNT and FRNRAP. Between the trimmed V and J ends, which lost 2 bases and 2 bases, there was a span of 12 bases. The CDR3 covers 15 residues. In DNA, the CDR3 is TGTGCTAGTGGTTTGCTCCGATTCGGAAACACTGAAGCTTTCTTT. Protein product: CASGLLRFGNTEAFF.

This clonotype was counted ten times or more. The chain couples TRBV12-3 or TRBV12-4 to TRBJ2-5, with TRBD1 matching over 7 bases. The CDR3 sequence is 13 residues long. V trimming: 4 bases; J trimming: 2 bases; junction bases outside the gene matches: 1. The CDR3 DNA reads as TGTGCCAGCAGTTCGACAGGGCAAGAGACCCAGTACTTC. It codes for CASSSTGQETQYF.

This clonotype turned up a few times. The chain is built from TRBV4-1 and TRBJ2-7, with 7 positions matching TRBD1. The CDR3 is 16 residues long. The V segment lost 1 base and the J segment 2 bases; nucleotides outside the gene matches: 8. Germline assignment: CDR1 MGHRA and CDR2 YSYEKL. The CDR3: CASSQGLQGVAYEQYF. The CDR3 DNA reads as TGCGCCAGCAGCCAAGGGCTCCAGGGGGTGGCCTACGAGCAGTACTTC.

In its sample, this clonotype was seen many times. The chain uses TRBV20-1 and TRBJ2-2; D is unresolved. Germline CDR1 DFQATT, CDR2 SNEGSKA (reference sequence). This CDR3 has 16 amino acids. V was trimmed by 6 bases and J by 2 bases, leaving 19 bases between them. CDR3 region: CSATGMDTANTGELFF. CDR3 in DNA: TGCAGTGCCACCGGAATGGATACCGCCAACACCGGGGAGCTGTTTTTT.

This clonotype appeared a few times. The chain links TRBV18 to TRBJ2-5; 7 bases are a match to TRBD1. The germline gives CDR1 KGHSH, CDR2 LQKENI. The CDR3 runs to 15 residues. V shed 0 bases, J shed 2 bases, and the junction held 3 bases outside the gene matches. The CDR3 nucleotides read TGTGCCAGCTCACCACCGGGACAGCTACAAGAGACCCAGTACTTC. Protein sequence: CASSPPGQLQETQYF.

This clonotype was recorded at least ten times. This chain connects TRBV27 to TRBJ2-7, with 11 bases lining up with TRBD2. J was trimmed by 5 bases and V by 5 bases; bases with no gene match: 17. The CDR3 covers 18 residues. Germline loops: CDR1 MNHEY, CDR2 SMNVEV (reference sequence). The CDR3 loop is CASSQRRTSGYQDHEQYF. For the CDR3, the DNA is TGTGCCAGCAGTCAACGACGGACTAGCGGGTATCAAGACCACGAGCAGTACTTC.

This clonotype was seen at least ten times. This chain joins TRBV20-1 and TRBJ1-2; no clear D. Trimming stripped 3 bases from V and 0 bases from J, with 11 bases between. The CDR3 totals 14 residues. Germline lookup yields CDR1 DFQATT and CDR2 SNEGSKA (reference sequence). CDR3 loop: CSARRSGTNYGYTF. The CDR3 nucleotides read TGCAGTGCTAGGCGCTCGGGCACTAACTATGGCTACACCTTC.

This clonotype has only a few counts. The J gene is TRBJ1-2, the V gene TRBV5-5; D gene uncertain. The V end lost 1 base, the J end lost 3 bases, and 13 bases lay between the germline ends. Germline loops: CDR1 SGHKS, CDR2 YYEKEE (reference sequence). This CDR3 spans 15 amino acids. This CDR3 is CASSLRRPDDYGYTF. CDR3 sequence (DNA): TGTGCCAGCAGCTTGCGACGGCCGGATGACTATGGCTACACCTTC.

This clonotype was counted at least ten times. V and J are TRBV4-3 and TRBJ2-7, with TRBD2 identical over 9 bases. The junction had 4 bases not matched to a gene; V was cut back by 4 bases and J by 3 bases. This CDR3 comprises 14 residues. Germline V gene lookup returns CDR1 LGHNA and CDR2 YSLEER. CDR3 in amino acids: CASSLSGSHYEQYF. CDR3 sequence (DNA): TGCGCCAGCAGCCTTAGCGGGAGCCACTACGAGCAGTACTTC.

This clonotype has at least ten counts. The rearrangement uses TRBV6-1 and TRBJ2-7; D is unclear. V lost 2 bases and J 4 bases, leaving 6 bases between the germline ends. Germline CDR1 is MNHNS and CDR2 is SASEGT. The CDR3 spans 12 residues. CDR3 coding DNA: TGTGCCAGCAGTGAAAGGGAATACGAGCAGTACTTC. Translating it yields CASSEREYEQYF.

This sequence joins TRBV6-5 and TRBJ1-1, with D uncertain. This CDR3 is built from 13 residues. V gave up 2 bases and J gave up 7 bases, with 11 bases separating them. CDR1 and CDR2 from the germline V gene are MNHEY and SVGAGI. This CDR3 reads CASSYTEGGEAFF. CDR3 bases: TGTGCCAGCAGTTACACTGAGGGCGGTGAAGCTTTCTTT.

The sample holds many counts of this clonotype. The chain uses TRBV12-5 and TRBJ1-6; TRBD1 matches at 7 bases. The CDR3 runs 16 residues. V lost 4 bases and J lost 0; bases outside the gene matches: 3. Germline assignment: CDR1 LGHNT and CDR2 FRNRAP. CDR3 residues: CASGSGGSSYNSPLHF. The CDR3 nucleotides are TGTGCTAGTGGTTCAGGGGGGAGCTCCTATAATTCACCCCTCCACTTT.

This clonotype was observed at least ten times. The chain employs TRBV20-1 and TRBJ1-2; the D gene is possibly TRBD1 (5 bases). CDR1 and CDR2 (germline): DFQATT, SNEGSKA (reference sequence). The length of the CDR3 is 13 residues. V was pared by 0 bases and J by 10 bases, with 15 bases between. The CDR3 is CSARDGGVGHYTF. CDR3 bases: TGCAGTGCTAGAGATGGGGGGGTGGGGCACTACACCTTC.

This clonotype was detected many times. This chain connects TRBV29-1 to TRBJ2-5; D is perhaps TRBD2 (6 bases). This CDR3 has 13 residues. V shed 3 bases and J shed 5 bases, with 13 bases lying between them. The germline CDR1 and CDR2 sequences are SQVTM and ANQGSEA. The CDR3 bases are TGCAGCGTTGATTGGCGTGCGGGGGAGACCCAGTACTTC. This translates into CSVDWRAGETQYF.

This clonotype was recorded many times. The chain uses TRBV5-1 and TRBJ2-7, with 9 bases identical to TRBD1. V dropped 4 bases and J dropped 2; count of bases not matched to a gene: 19. CDR3 size: 19 residues. Germline V gene sequence: CDR1 SGHRS, CDR2 YFSETQ. CDR3 sequence: CASSGGDRAVSSRAYEQYF. The DNA for the CDR3 is TGCGCCAGCAGCGGAGGGGACAGGGCAGTCTCGAGTCGAGCCTACGAGCAGTACTTC.

This clonotype was seen at least ten times. The chain joins TRBV20-1 to TRBJ1-2, with D possibly matching TRBD1 (5 bases). The CDR3 is made up of 13 amino acids. The V gene lost 0 bases and the J gene lost 5 bases, with 10 bases spanning the gap. Germline lookup yields CDR1 DFQATT and CDR2 SNEGSKA (reference sequence). DNA for the CDR3: TGCAGTGCTAGAGATGGACAAACATATGGCTACACCTTC. It yields the protein CSARDGQTYGYTF.

This clonotype has a count of ten or more. The CDR3 protein is CAWSTLYSNQPQHF. The CDR3 DNA follows: TGTGCCTGGAGTACACTGTATAGCAATCAGCCCCAGCATTTT. The rearrangement joins TRBV30 to TRBJ1-5; D gene ambiguous. The germline CDR1 and CDR2 sequences are GTSNPN and SVGIG (reference sequence). Trimming removed 2 bases from V and 0 bases from J, with 8 bases in between. This CDR3 has 14 residues.

This clonotype was detected many times. The chain recombines TRBV5-8 with TRBJ2-7, with TRBD1 as a possible D gene (5 bases). CDR3 length: 14 amino acids. Deletions cut 3 bases from V and 3 bases from J, with 13 bases between. Germline CDR1 SGHTS, CDR2 YDEGEE. CDR3 bases: TGTGCCAGCAGCTCGATGAAGGGGAACTACGAGCAGTACTTC. It encodes CASSSMKGNYEQYF.